These T cell receptor beta chains were read from a single sample in a study of shared clonotypes between healthy human individuals. Method: immunoSEQ multiplex PCR; TCRdb's copy keeps in-frame clones and lacks some. The sample yields 1,400,000 or so clones, roughly 98.5% seen once. Sequenced input: naive CD4+ T cells sorted from blood. The source is a man aged 30-40 years in good health. The CDR3 runs from the conserved cysteine through the conserved F or W.

J: TRBJ2-1
V: TRBV9
CDR3: CASSVDIRDKQFF

J: TRBJ2-5
V: TRBV9
CDR3: CASSEWTGLETQYF

J: TRBJ2-3
V: TRBV19
CDR3: CASNKRRGASTDTQYF

J: TRBJ2-5
V: TRBV19
CDR3: CASSIGGGVQETQYF

J: TRBJ2-7
V: TRBV2
CDR3: CASSEAPGTDSYEQYF

J: TRBJ2-7
V: TRBV9
CDR3: CASSVGDRLYEQYF

J: TRBJ2-1
V: TRBV9
CDR3: CASSPRLAHSYNEQFF

J: TRBJ2-1
V: TRBV5-4
CDR3: CASSPDPRAINNEQFF

J: TRBJ2-1
V: TRBV15
CDR3: CATSRGTGKGEQFF

J: TRBJ1-1
V: TRBV28
CDR3: CASHVGQGISNTEAFF

J: TRBJ1-4
V: TRBV27
CDR3: CASSLAGDNEKLFF

J: TRBJ1-4
V: TRBV14
CDR3: CASSQSLKISTTNEKLFF

J: TRBJ1-2
V: TRBV4-2
CDR3: CASSQDRNSYGYTF

J: TRBJ2-2
V: TRBV5-4
CDR3: CASSLISGRTGELFF

J: TRBJ2-1
V: TRBV5-4
CDR3: CASSLSGSRGAEQFF

J: TRBJ2-2
V: TRBV6-5
CDR3: CASSYGGGRGTGELFF

J: TRBJ1-1
V: TRBV10-3
CDR3: CAITGQGTSSAEAFF

J: TRBJ2-3
V: TRBV5-8
CDR3: CASSSGLITDTQYF

J: TRBJ2-1
V: TRBV5-1
CDR3: CASSGSGSKYEQFF

J: TRBJ1-2
V: TRBV5-1
CDR3: CASSLEAGNYGYTF